These 5 T cell receptor beta chains originate from one sample sequenced in a study of molecular identifiers for immune sequencing clone quantification listed by TCRdb under 2018. The method behind the library was PCR. The data were produced on an Illumina HiSeq 4000. TCRdb reran the public reads through fastp at Q25 and MiXCR, keeping productive beta chains. CDR3 protein sequences are deduplicated, and each keeps its most common genes and DNA. A total of about half a million distinct CDR3 sequences appear in this sample, about 20% of them only once. The ten largest clones take up 0.84% of the sample. Sequencing was done on a sample of naive CD8+ T cells from blood, with Jurkat cell RNA spiked in. The sample's cell subset or site label, decoded: FACS-sorted CD8+CD4-CCR7+CD45RA+ naive T cells. The source is a human donor in good health. Some libraries in this study had Jurkat cell RNA spiked in.

This clonotype was seen more than once but under ten times. The V and J genes are TRBV12-3 or TRBV12-4 and TRBJ2-5, with 10 bases aligning to TRBD2. Trimming cost V 6 bases and J 5 bases; bases outside gene matches: 12. CDR3 length: 16 amino acids. The CDR3 nucleotides read TGTGCCAGCAGGGTCCGAGCGGGGGGGCTGAGTGAGACCCAGTACTTC. This gives the protein CASRVRAGGLSETQYF.

A few counts support this clonotype. The rearrangement uses TRBV4-3 and TRBJ2-2; D remains unclear. Germline lookup yields CDR1 LGHNA and CDR2 YSLEER. Between the trimmed V and J ends, which lost 2 bases and 0 bases, there was a span of 4 bases. The CDR3 runs to 14 residues. This chain's CDR3 is CASSQFPNTGELFF. The CDR3 nucleotides read TGCGCCAGCAGCCAATTTCCGAACACCGGGGAGCTGTTTTTT.

Of note for this clonotype: A much larger clone is a single base away; this may be a read error. The chain is built from TRBV7-6 and TRBJ2-3, with D perhaps TRBD1 or TRBD2 (6 bases each). This CDR3 has 17 residues. Germline V gene lookup returns CDR1 SGHVS and CDR2 FNYEAQ. In DNA form, the CDR3 reads TGTGTCAGCAGCTTAGTAGGTGCCGGGGGCAATACAGATACGCAGTATTTT. This translates into CVSSLVGAGGNTDTQYF.

This clonotype was observed once. V and J are TRBV2 and TRBJ2-7, with D unresolved. The CDR3 contains 12 residues. Germline-derived CDR1 and CDR2 are SNHLY and FYNNEI. V lost 2 bases, J lost 0 bases, and 2 bases lay in between. The CDR3 sequence: CASSEPSYEQYF. The DNA of the CDR3 is TGTGCCAGCAGTGAACCCTCCTACGAGCAGTACTTC.

The V gene is TRBV11-2, the J gene TRBJ2-7, with D possibly being TRBD1 (5 bases). Trimming shortened V by 5 bases and J by 3 bases, and 14 bases separated the two germline ends. This CDR3 contains 14 residues. The germline CDR1 and CDR2 sequences are SGHAT and FQNNGV. CDR3 coding DNA: TGTGCCAGCAGCCCAGGGATCAGGGTCTACGAGCAGTACTTC. It codes for CASSPGIRVYEQYF.